The next 30 T cell receptor beta chains were all read from a single sample in a study of CD4 T cells in relation to SARS-CoV-2 and coronaviruses. The assay was immunoSEQ multiplex PCR, and TCRdb's table has in-frame clones only and misses some. The sample lists over 15,000 clones, 74% seen once, with 30% in the top ten. These receptors have no known antigen. The unexposed donors gave CD4+ T cells in about 2011-2018, prior to COVID-19. Isolation of CD4+ T cells took place after less than twelve days in culture. Sequenced material: CD4+ T cells from PBMCs, cultured in vitro. Receptors originate from a human donor in good health.

This clone has only a few counts. This chain connects TRBV19 to TRBJ1-5, with TRBD1 matching over 9 bases. V lost 5 bases and J lost 7; bases outside the gene matches: 9. Germline V gene sequence: CDR1 LNHDA, CDR2 SQIVND (reference sequence). The CDR3 has 15 amino acids. The CDR3 here is CASSDDRGSRQPQHF. The CDR3 nucleotides read TGTGCCAGTAGTGACGACAGGGGGTCGAGACAGCCCCAGCATTTT. The whole variable domain, filled in from reference TRBV19 and TRBJ1-5, reads DGGITQSPKYLFRKEGQNVTLSCEQNLNHDAMYWYRQDPGQGLRLIYYSQIVNDFQKGDIAEGYSVSREKKESFPLTVTSAQKNPTAFYLCASSDDRGSRQPQHFGDGTRLSIL.

This clone was observed a handful of times. The chain uses TRBV5-1 and TRBJ1-2; TRBD1 agrees at 7 bases. The ends lost 4 bases at V and 6 bases at J; junction bases unmatched: 12. Looked up from germline, CDR1 is SGHRS and CDR2 is YFSETQ. The CDR3 runs to 15 residues. Written as DNA, the CDR3 is TGCGCCAGCAGCCCGGGGGACAGCCGGGAGAATGGCTACACCTTC. Amino acids: CASSPGDSRENGYTF.

J is TRBJ2-1 and V is TRBV5-1; no definite D call. The CDR3 covers 15 residues. The germline V and J ends were trimmed by 0 bases and 0 bases, with 7 bases remaining between them. In germline, CDR1 is SGHRS, CDR2 YFSETQ. The CDR3 reads CASSLDTYSYNEQFF. DNA for the CDR3: TGCGCCAGCAGCTTGGACACATACTCCTACAATGAGCAGTTCTTC.

The V and J genes are TRBV19 and TRBJ2-7; D may be TRBD1 (6 bases). The V gene's germline CDR1 is LNHDA and CDR2 SQIVND (reference sequence). CDR3 length: 16 amino acids. V lost 4 bases, J lost 3 bases, and 19 bases lay in between. CDR3 protein: CASSRDTGTSFYEQYF. CDR3 in DNA: TGTGCCAGTAGTAGGGATACCGGGACATCTTTCTACGAGCAGTACTTC.

This clone was observed a few times. V and J are TRBV7-3 and TRBJ2-2; D call uncertain. CDR3 size: 14 residues. Germline V gene sequence: CDR1 SGHTA, CDR2 FQGTGA. V gave up 5 bases and J gave up 3 bases, with 10 bases separating them. In nucleotides, the CDR3 is TGTGCCAGCAGCCCTCGACGGGACACCGGGGAGCTGTTTTTT. Translation: CASSPRRDTGELFF.

CDR3 DNA sequence: TGTGCCAGTAGAGAGTACGACTCCCCGGAGTACGAGCAGTACTTC. Its protein is CASREYDSPEYEQYF. The rearrangement joins TRBV19 to TRBJ2-7, with D hard to call. Germline CDR1 LNHDA, CDR2 SQIVND (reference sequence). The CDR3 totals 15 residues. The germline V and J ends were trimmed by 6 bases and 4 bases, with 19 bases remaining between them.

V gene TRBV6-1 combines with J gene TRBJ1-1; D is undetermined. Germline V lookup: CDR1 MNHNS, CDR2 SASEGT. The V end lost 3 bases, the J end lost 4 bases, and 12 bases lay between the germline ends. This CDR3 spans 14 amino acids. In nucleotides, the CDR3 is TGTGCCAGCAGTGAGCTTGGGATGGGCACTGAAGCTTTCTTT. Amino acids: CASSELGMGTEAFF.

This sequence joins TRBV11-2 and TRBJ1-6; 11 nucleotides agree with TRBD1. The V gene end was trimmed by 3 bases and the J gene end by 7 bases; junction bases not matched to a gene: 2. The CDR3 runs 15 residues. CDR1 is SGHAT and CDR2 is FQNNGV in the germline V gene. CDR3 nucleotide sequence: TGTGCCAGCAGCTTTGGACAGGGGGCAAATTCACCCCTCCACTTT. It codes for CASSFGQGANSPLHF.

The chain links TRBV7-3 to TRBJ2-3, with a tentative D call TRBD2 (5 bases). V lost 2 bases, J lost 2 bases, and 14 bases lay in between. The CDR3 runs 16 residues. CDR1 SGHTA and CDR2 FQGTGA come from the germline V gene. The CDR3 DNA follows: TGTGCCAGCAGCTTAGGTCATGAGCGGAACACAGATACGCAGTATTTT. This encodes CASSLGHERNTDTQYF.

The chain employs TRBV19 and TRBJ2-3, with 11 bases fitting TRBD2. The germline V gene has CDR1 LNHDA and CDR2 SQIVND (reference sequence). Losses at the gene ends were 6 bases for V and 1 base for J; bases not matched to a gene: 3. CDR3 length equals 15 residues. The DNA for the CDR3 is TGTGCCAGTAGACGACTAGCGGGGCGCACAGATACGCAGTATTTT. Encoded protein: CASRRLAGRTDTQYF.

The chain has TRBV30 and TRBJ2-1; TRBD2 aligns across 9 bases. The CDR3 contains 20 residues. Per germline, CDR1 GTSNPN and CDR2 SVGIG (reference sequence). J was trimmed by 0 bases and V by 0 bases; bases with no gene match: 15. The CDR3 DNA sequence: TGTGCCTGGAGTGTAGGTTCCCTAGCGGGAAGTGTCGACTCCTACAATGAGCAGTTCTTC. Its protein product is CAWSVGSLAGSVDSYNEQFF.

The CDR3 sequence: CATSEGTSGSGETQYF. DNA for the CDR3: TGTGCCACCAGTGAAGGGACTAGCGGGAGTGGGGAGACCCAGTACTTC. J is TRBJ2-5 and V is TRBV24-1; 14 nucleotides line up with TRBD2. Trimming at V came to 4 bases and at J to 5 bases, leaving 5 bases not matched to a gene. This CDR3 comprises 16 residues. Germline CDR1 and CDR2: KGHDR and SFDVKD.

This clone was detected a few times. Here the CDR3 reads CASSQDLGRYTF. CDR3 coding DNA: TGTGCCAGCAGCCAAGATCTAGGGCGCTACACCTTC. This chain connects TRBV3-1 (or the pseudogene TRBV3-2) to TRBJ1-2, with D hard to call. CDR1 LGHDT and CDR2 YNNKEL come from the germline V gene (reference sequence). The CDR3 has 12 amino acids. The ends were cut back, 0 bases at V and 9 bases at J, with 8 bases in the middle.

By its share, this clone is medium-sized. A junction boundary mismatches the germline segment, possibly from a read error. The chain joins TRBV12-3 or TRBV12-4 to TRBJ1-2; D perhaps matches TRBD1 (5 bases). CDR3 size: 11 residues. DNA of the CDR3: TGTGCCAGCAGTTTACGAGTAGCGGGGGACTTC. Its translation: CASSLRVAGDF.

This clone was seen just once. This chain joins TRBV2 and TRBJ2-5; D is possibly TRBD1 or TRBD2 (5 bases each). The CDR3 is 13 amino acids. CDR1 is SNHLY and CDR2 is FYNNEI in the germline V gene. V was cut by 6 bases and J by 1 base, with 9 bases left in between. The CDR3 reads CASSPGPQETQYF. The DNA of the CDR3 is TGTGCCAGCAGCCCGGGACCCCAAGAGACCCAGTACTTC.

This chain uses TRBV18 with TRBJ1-1; D might be TRBD1 (6 bases). Germline assignment: CDR1 KGHSH and CDR2 LQKENI. This CDR3 comprises 14 residues. V was trimmed by 5 bases and J by 1 base, leaving 11 bases between them. CDR3 sequence reads: CASSSQTGNTEAFF. CDR3 coding DNA: TGTGCCAGCTCATCTCAGACAGGGAACACTGAAGCTTTCTTT.

V is TRBV7-9 and J is TRBJ2-2; 9 bases match TRBD1. Trimming at V came to 8 bases and at J to 5 bases, leaving 15 bases not matched to a gene. The germline V gene has CDR1 SEHNR and CDR2 FQNEAQ (reference sequence). The length of the CDR3 is 17 residues. This CDR3 is CASSPTPGQGLTGELFF. The CDR3 DNA sequence: TGTGCCAGCTCACCAACGCCGGGACAGGGTTTAACCGGGGAGCTGTTTTTT.

V is TRBV12-5 and J is TRBJ1-5; possibly TRBD1 for D (6 bases). The V gene's germline CDR1 is LGHNT and CDR2 FRNRAP. The ends were cut back, 0 bases at V and 0 bases at J, with 15 bases in the middle. The length of the CDR3 is 18 residues. CDR3 nucleotide sequence: TGTGCTAGTGGTTTGGTACTAGGAACAGGGTATAGCAATCAGCCCCAGCATTTT. It yields the protein CASGLVLGTGYSNQPQHF.

The chain has TRBV5-4 and TRBJ1-6, with 7 bases aligning to TRBD1. V was pared by 1 base and J by 6 bases, with 13 bases of the junction left unmatched. Germline V gene lookup returns CDR1 SGHNT and CDR2 YYREEE (reference sequence). The length of the CDR3 is 18 residues. The CDR3 loop reads CASSLSLSNRDSNSPLHF. In DNA, the CDR3 is TGTGCCAGCAGCTTGTCTCTGTCGAACCGGGACAGTAATTCACCCCTCCACTTT.

In this sample, this clone turned up once. The V and J genes are TRBV9 and TRBJ1-1, with TRBD1 matching 8 bases. There are 15 residues in the CDR3. The germline V gene encodes CDR1 SGDLS and CDR2 YYNGEE. V trimming: 5 bases; J trimming: 5 bases; junction bases outside the gene matches: 11. CDR3 DNA sequence: TGTGCCAGCAGTTTTACCACAGGGGGGGGGACTGAAGCTTTCTTT. Its translation is CASSFTTGGGTEAFF.

The gene calls are TRBV19 and TRBJ2-1, with 12 bases fitting TRBD2. V shed 6 bases and J 7 bases; nucleotides not matched to a gene: 13. Germline lookup yields CDR1 LNHDA and CDR2 SQIVND (reference sequence). The CDR3 has 17 amino acids. The CDR3 loop is CASRGGTSGRRRNEQFF. CDR3 in DNA: TGTGCCAGTAGGGGTGGGACTAGCGGGCGCCGTAGGAATGAGCAGTTCTTC.

The chain carries TRBV6-5 and TRBJ2-3; TRBD1 matches at 7 bases. J lost 3 bases, V lost 6 bases, and 6 bases had no gene match. The CDR3 totals 14 residues. Germline CDR1 and CDR2: MNHEY and SVGAGI. The CDR3 sequence: CASRQGRPTDTQYF. In DNA, the CDR3 is TGTGCCAGCAGACAGGGGCGCCCAACAGATACGCAGTATTTT.

This chain joins TRBV15 and TRBJ2-3; 7 nucleotides match TRBD2. This CDR3 has 16 amino acids. Trimming removed 0 bases from V and 1 base from J; junction bases left unmatched: 4. Germline V gene sequence: CDR1 LNHNV, CDR2 YYDKDF (reference sequence). CDR3 in DNA: TGTGCCACCAGCAGAGATCTGGCGGGAGGCACAGATACGCAGTATTTT. It encodes CATSRDLAGGTDTQYF.

The genes are TRBV6-4 and TRBJ2-3, with 8 bases lining up with TRBD2. CDR3 size: 15 residues. Germline loops: CDR1 MRHNA, CDR2 SNTAGT. The ends lost 4 bases at V and 1 base at J; junction bases unmatched: 4. The CDR3 sequence: CASSAGGGGTDTQYF. The CDR3 nucleotides are TGTGCCAGCAGTGCCGGGGGGGGCGGCACAGATACGCAGTATTTT.

The genes are TRBV11-3 and TRBJ1-1; TRBD1 aligns across 8 bases. The J segment lost 4 bases and the V segment lost 5 bases, leaving 6 bases of the junction unmatched. The CDR3 is 14 residues long. CDR1 and CDR2 from the germline V gene are SGHNT and YENEEA. The CDR3 nucleotides read TGTGCCAGCAGCCCCAGGACAGGGTCCACTGAAGCTTTCTTT. The encoded protein is CASSPRTGSTEAFF.

V is TRBV20-1 and J is TRBJ1-3; 7 bases fit TRBD1. The CDR3 totals 16 residues. V trimming: 4 bases; J trimming: 0 bases; junction bases outside the gene matches: 9. Germline lookup yields CDR1 DFQATT and CDR2 SNEGSKA (reference sequence). As DNA, the CDR3 is TGCAGTGCTACTGATACGACAGGGACCTCTGGAAACACCATATATTTT. Residues: CSATDTTGTSGNTIYF.

The chain is built from TRBV18 and TRBJ2-7; D ambiguous. Germline lookup yields CDR1 KGHSH and CDR2 LQKENI. The CDR3 has 16 residues. Trimming removed 1 base from V and 6 bases from J, with 19 bases in between. The DNA for the CDR3 is TGTGCCAGCTCACCACTTCCCAAGTCCCCCAAAAGCGAGCAGTACTTC. Its protein is CASSPLPKSPKSEQYF.

The chain has TRBV7-9 and TRBJ1-6; D unresolved. From germline, CDR1 is SEHNR and CDR2 FQNEAQ (reference sequence). The V end was cut by 6 bases, the J end by 9 bases, with 15 bases between. CDR3 length: 14 amino acids. The CDR3 spells CASRLAGIGSPLHF. DNA of the CDR3: TGTGCCAGCAGACTTGCGGGTATTGGTTCACCCCTCCACTTT.

The V and J genes are TRBV2 and TRBJ2-7; 11 nucleotides align to TRBD1. Losses at the gene ends were 6 bases for V and 7 bases for J; bases not matched to a gene: 8. The CDR3 has 14 amino acids. The germline gives CDR1 SNHLY, CDR2 FYNNEI. The CDR3 region is CASREDRGQSEQYF. In DNA form, the CDR3 reads TGTGCCAGCAGGGAGGACAGGGGGCAATCAGAGCAGTACTTC.

Here the CDR3 DNA reads TGTGCCAGCAGTTTATTGGGAGCGGGAGCCGTCAATGAGCAGTTCTTC. Translation: CASSLLGAGAVNEQFF. The chain is built from TRBV27 and TRBJ2-1; 8 positions agree with TRBD2. The CDR3 covers 16 residues. Germline CDR1 is MNHEY and CDR2 is SMNVEV (reference sequence). V gave up 1 base and J gave up 6 bases; unmatched junction bases: 8.